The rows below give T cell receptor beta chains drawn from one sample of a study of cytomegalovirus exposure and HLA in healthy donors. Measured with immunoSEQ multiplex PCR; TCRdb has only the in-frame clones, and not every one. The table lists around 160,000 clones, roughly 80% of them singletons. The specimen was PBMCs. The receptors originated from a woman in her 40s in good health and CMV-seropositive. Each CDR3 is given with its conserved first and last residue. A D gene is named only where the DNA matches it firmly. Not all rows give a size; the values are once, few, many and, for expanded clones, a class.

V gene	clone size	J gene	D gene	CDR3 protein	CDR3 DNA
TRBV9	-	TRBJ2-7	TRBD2	CASSVDDGRLAGSDEQYF	TGTGCCAGCAGCGTAGACGATGGCCGACTAGCGGGGTCGGACGAGCAGTACTTC
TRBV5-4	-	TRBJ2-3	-	CASSGGTVSTDTQYF	TGTGCCAGCAGCGGCGGAACGGTTAGCACAGATACGCAGTATTTT
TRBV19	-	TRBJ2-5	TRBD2	CASRTSGGEETQYF	TGTGCCAGTAGGACTAGCGGGGGAGAAGAGACCCAGTACTTC
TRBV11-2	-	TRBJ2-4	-	CASSYGGGGYIQYF	TGTGCCAGCAGCTACGGGGGCGGGGGTTACATTCAGTACTTC
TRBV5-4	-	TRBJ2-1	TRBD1	CASSLAYSTGGSNEQFF	TGTGCCAGCAGCTTGGCCTATAGTACAGGGGGGAGCAATGAGCAGTTCTTC
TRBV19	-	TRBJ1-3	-	CASSIAGSGNTIYF	TGTGCCAGTAGTATAGCAGGGTCTGGAAACACCATATACTTT
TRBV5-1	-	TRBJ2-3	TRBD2	CASSQGLVGDTQYF	TGCGCCAGCAGCCAGGGACTAGTGGGGGATACGCAGTATTTT
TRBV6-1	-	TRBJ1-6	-	CASSEGPGRNSPLHF	TGTGCCAGCAGTGAAGGCCCAGGGCGGAATTCACCCCTCCACTTT
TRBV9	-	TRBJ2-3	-	CASSVAQGGADTQYF	TGTGCCAGCAGCGTAGCACAGGGAGGGGCAGATACGCAGTATTTT
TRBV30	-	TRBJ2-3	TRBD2	CAWSIGLAGESTDTQYF	TGTGCCTGGAGTATAGGACTAGCGGGGGAAAGCACAGATACGCAGTATTTT
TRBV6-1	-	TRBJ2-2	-	CASSESLPSGTGELFF	TGTGCCAGCAGTGAATCGCTACCCTCGGGTACCGGGGAGCTGTTTTTT
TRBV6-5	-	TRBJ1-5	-	CASSYSIQNQPQHF	TGTGCCAGCAGTTACTCGATACAAAATCAGCCCCAGCATTTT
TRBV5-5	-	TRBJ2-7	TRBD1	CASSTAGTGGEQYF	TGTGCCAGCAGCACCGCCGGGACAGGGGGCGAGCAGTACTTC
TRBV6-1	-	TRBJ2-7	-	CASSVVADLYEQYF	TGTGCCAGCAGTGTCGTAGCAGACCTCTACGAGCAGTACTTC
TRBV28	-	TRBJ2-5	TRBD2	CASGASGVTETQYF	TGTGCCAGCGGCGCTAGCGGGGTGACGGAGACCCAGTACTTC
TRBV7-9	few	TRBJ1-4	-	CSSSLVTGGLQVKKLFF	TGTTCCAGCAGCTTAGTGACAGGAGGACTTCAGGTGAAAAAACTGTTTTTT
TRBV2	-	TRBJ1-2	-	CASSPLPYGYTF	TGTGCCAGCAGTCCTCTCCCCTATGGCTACACCTTC
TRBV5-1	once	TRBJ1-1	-	CASSWGETEAFF	TGCGCCAGCAGCTGGGGGGAGACTGAAGCTTTCTTT
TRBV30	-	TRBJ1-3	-	CAWSVGASGNTIYF	TGTGCCTGGAGTGTAGGGGCCTCTGGAAACACCATATATTTT
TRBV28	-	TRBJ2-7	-	CASSVGAREQYF	TGTGCCAGTTCGGTGGGAGCTCGCGAGCAGTACTTC
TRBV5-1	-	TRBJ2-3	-	CASSQGLPTDTQYF	TGCGCCAGCAGCCAGGGACTTCCCACAGATACGCAGTATTTT
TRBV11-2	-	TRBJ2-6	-	CASSNLGQAGANVLTF	TGTGCCAGCAGCAACTTGGGGCAGGCTGGGGCCAACGTCCTGACTTTC
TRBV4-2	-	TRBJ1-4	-	CASSQAGVGEKLFF	TGTGCCAGCAGCCAAGCGGGGGTGGGTGAAAAACTGTTTTTT
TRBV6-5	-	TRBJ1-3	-	CASSYSNTGNTIYF	TGTGCCAGCAGTTACTCCAACACTGGAAACACCATATATTTT
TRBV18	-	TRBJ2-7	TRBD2	CASSPTSGGNYEQYF	TGTGCCAGCTCCCCAACTAGCGGGGGAAACTACGAGCAGTACTTC
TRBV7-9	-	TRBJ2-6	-	CASSLEGAGANVLTF	TGTGCCAGCAGCTTAGAGGGGGCTGGGGCCAACGTCCTGACTTTC
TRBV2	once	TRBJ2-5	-	CASSEVLLETQYF	TGTGCCAGCAGTGAGGTGCTATTGGAGACCCAGTACTTC
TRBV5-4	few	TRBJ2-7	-	CASSQAGYEQYF	TGTGCCAGCAGCCAGGCGGGCTACGAGCAGTACTTC
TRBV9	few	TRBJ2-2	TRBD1	CASSTGQGVGELFF	TGTGCCAGCAGCACCGGACAGGGTGTCGGGGAGCTGTTTTTT
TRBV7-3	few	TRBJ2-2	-	CASSLSRAGELFF	TGTGCCAGCAGCTTAAGCAGGGCCGGGGAGCTGTTTTTT
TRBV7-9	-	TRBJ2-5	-	CASSLVEVRETQYF	TGTGCCAGCAGCTTAGTAGAGGTTCGAGAGACCCAGTACTTC
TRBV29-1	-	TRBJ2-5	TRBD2	CSVGLAVRETQYF	TGCAGCGTTGGACTAGCGGTCCGGGAGACCCAGTACTTC
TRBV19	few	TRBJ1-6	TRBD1	CASREGQINSPLHF	TGTGCCAGTAGAGAGGGACAGATTAATTCACCCCTCCACTTT
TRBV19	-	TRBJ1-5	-	CASSIPLGGRSNQPQHF	TGTGCCAGTAGTATACCTCTCGGGGGGCGTAGCAATCAGCCCCAGCATTTT
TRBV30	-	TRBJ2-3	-	CAWSKRSDTQYF	TGTGCCTGGAGTAAGAGGTCGGATACGCAGTATTTT
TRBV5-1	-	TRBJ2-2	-	CASSAGGPATGELFF	TGCGCCAGCAGCGCCGGGGGACCGGCCACCGGGGAGCTGTTTTTT
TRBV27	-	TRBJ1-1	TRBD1	CASSFDPGQGRAEAFF	TGTGCCAGCAGTTTCGACCCCGGACAGGGTCGGGCTGAAGCTTTCTTT
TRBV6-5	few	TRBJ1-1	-	CASSYSIAGNTEAFF	TGTGCCAGCAGTTACTCGATAGCGGGAAACACTGAAGCTTTCTTT
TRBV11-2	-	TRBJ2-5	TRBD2	CASSPGTSFWETQYF	TGTGCCAGCAGCCCCGGGACTAGCTTCTGGGAGACCCAGTACTTC
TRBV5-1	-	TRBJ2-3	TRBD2	CASSLSSGGHTDTQYF	TGCGCCAGCAGCTTGAGTAGCGGGGGCCACACAGATACGCAGTATTTT
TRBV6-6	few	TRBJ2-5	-	CASSYSPRDTQETQYF	TGTGCCAGCAGTTACTCGCCCCGGGACACACAAGAGACCCAGTACTTC
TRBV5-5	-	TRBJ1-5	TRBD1	CASSLQGTDSNQPQHF	TGTGCCAGCAGCTTACAAGGGACAGATAGCAATCAGCCCCAGCATTTT
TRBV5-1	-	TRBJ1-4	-	CASSLGSAALNEKLFF	TGCGCCAGCAGCTTGGGCTCGGCGGCCCTAAATGAAAAACTGTTTTTT
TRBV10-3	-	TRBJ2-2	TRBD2	CAISVAGGGTGELFF	TGTGCCATCAGTGTTGCGGGGGGAGGCACCGGGGAGCTGTTTTTT
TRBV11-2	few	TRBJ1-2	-	CASTGTGNGYTF	TGTGCCAGCACCGGTACAGGGAATGGCTACACCTTC
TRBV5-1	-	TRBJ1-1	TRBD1	CASSLDPTGRTEAFF	TGCGCCAGCAGCTTGGACCCGACAGGGAGGACTGAAGCTTTCTTT
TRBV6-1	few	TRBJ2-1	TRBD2	CATKLANLINEQFF	TGTGCCACCAAACTAGCGAATTTGATAAATGAGCAGTTCTTC
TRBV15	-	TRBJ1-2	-	CATARHGLGYTF	TGTGCCACCGCCCGCCATGGGCTGGGCTACACCTTC
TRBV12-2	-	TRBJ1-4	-	CASRSADGQAGRDEKLFF	TGTGCAAGTCGCTCCGCCGACGGACAGGCCGGAAGGGATGAAAAACTGTTTTTT
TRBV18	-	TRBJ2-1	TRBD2	CASSPLRSLAGGYNEQFF	TGTGCCAGCTCACCACTGCGGTCACTAGCGGGGGGCTACAATGAGCAGTTCTTC
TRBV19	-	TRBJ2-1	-	CASTYDRFGTNEQFF	TGTGCCAGTACTTACGACAGGTTTGGGACCAATGAGCAGTTCTTC
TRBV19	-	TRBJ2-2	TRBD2	CATDLAGGVGELFF	TGTGCCACCGACCTAGCGGGGGGCGTTGGGGAGCTGTTTTTT